The T cell receptor beta chain described here comes from a study of CD8+ T cells in alopecia areata. Study background: Oral tofacitinib, 5 to 10 mg twice daily, was given in an open-label trial. Study-wide findings and caveats: Elevated clonality characterized lesional scalp relative to normal scalp, particularly in alopecia totalis/universalis.

As regards this clone: Its antigen is undetermined.

Treatment reported: oral pan-JAK inhibitor, 5-10 mg twice daily. As part of sample collection, lesional scalp punch biopsies and peripheral blood were taken from alopecia areata patients. CD4+ and CD8+ T cells were sorted from PBMCs. The CDR3 is made up of 14 amino acids. V was clipped by 1 base and J by 1 base; unmatched bases: 0. From germline, CDR1 is SGHRS and CDR2 YFSETQ. Extracted RNA was reverse transcribed into cDNA, the sequencing template. This table comes from immunoSEQ multiplex PCR, and its TCRdb copy is limited to in-frame clones, with some not included. The sample consists of about 200,000 clones, 58% of them appearing once.

This clonotype was sampled from a human donor with alopecia areata. The chain carries TRBV5-1 and TRBJ2-5, with TRBD1 identical over 8 bases. This specimen consisted of CD4+ T cells sorted from blood, obtained at week 24, from a patient treated with tofacitinib. CDR3 nucleotides: TGCGCCAGCAGCTTGACAGGGGGCCAAGAGACCCAGTACTTC. As protein: CASSLTGGQETQYF.